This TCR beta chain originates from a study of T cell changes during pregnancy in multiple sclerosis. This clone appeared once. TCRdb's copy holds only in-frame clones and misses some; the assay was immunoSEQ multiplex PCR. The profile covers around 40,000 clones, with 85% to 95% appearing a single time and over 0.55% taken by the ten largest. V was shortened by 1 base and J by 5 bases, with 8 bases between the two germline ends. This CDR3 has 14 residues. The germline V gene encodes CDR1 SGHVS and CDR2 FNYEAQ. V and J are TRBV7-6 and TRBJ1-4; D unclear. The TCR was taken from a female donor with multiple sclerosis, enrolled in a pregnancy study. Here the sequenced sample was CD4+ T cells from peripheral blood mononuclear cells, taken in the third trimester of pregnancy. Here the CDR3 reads CASSLGTGNEKLFF. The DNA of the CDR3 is TGTGCCAGCAGCTTAGGAACGGGGAATGAAAAACTGTTTTTT.